This T cell receptor (beta chain) was recovered during a study of beta chain features in type 1 diabetes. Study-wide context: Patients were similar to healthy donors in age and gender (as well as in cell yields). Study conclusions and caveats: Patients with type 1 diabetes showed fewer VDJ junction insertions and more deletions.

To note about this clone: Its antigen is not known.

The investigators reverse transcribed all of the isolated RNA, so they sequenced expressed TCRB transcripts. Produced via immunoSEQ multiplex PCR; TCRdb's table is partial and in-frame only. The sample lists hundreds of thousands of clones, around 15% occurring once. Germline CDR1 is SGHRS and CDR2 is YFSETQ. The CDR3 is 17 amino acids. With 0 bases removed from V and 0 bases from J, the gap between germline ends came to 13 bases. The origin of this receptor is a man between 18 and 35 years old in good health. This rearrangement joins TRBV5-1 to TRBJ1-3, with D unclear. Sequenced sample: naive CD4+ T cells from blood. The CDR3 loop reads CASSLEPKGSSGNTIYF. CDR3 nucleotide sequence: TGCGCCAGCAGCTTGGAACCAAAAGGGAGCTCTGGAAACACCATATATTTT.